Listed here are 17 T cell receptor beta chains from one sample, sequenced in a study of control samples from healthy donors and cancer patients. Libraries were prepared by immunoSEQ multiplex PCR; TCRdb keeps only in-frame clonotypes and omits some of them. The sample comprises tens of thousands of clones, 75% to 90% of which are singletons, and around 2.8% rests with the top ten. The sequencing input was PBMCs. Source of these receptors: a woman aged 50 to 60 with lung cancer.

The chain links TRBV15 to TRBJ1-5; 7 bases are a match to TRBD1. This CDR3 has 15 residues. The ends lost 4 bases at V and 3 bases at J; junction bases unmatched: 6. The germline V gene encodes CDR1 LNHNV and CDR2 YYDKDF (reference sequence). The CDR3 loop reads CATSKGAYLNQPQHF. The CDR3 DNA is TGTGCCACCAGCAAGGGGGCATATCTCAATCAGCCCCAGCATTTT.

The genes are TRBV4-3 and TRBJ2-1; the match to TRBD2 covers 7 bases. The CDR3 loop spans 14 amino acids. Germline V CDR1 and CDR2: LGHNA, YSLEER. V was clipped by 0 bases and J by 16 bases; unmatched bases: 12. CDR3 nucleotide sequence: TGCGCCAGCAGCCAAGATGGCCTAGCGGCGGTTATATTCTTC. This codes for CASSQDGLAAVIFF.

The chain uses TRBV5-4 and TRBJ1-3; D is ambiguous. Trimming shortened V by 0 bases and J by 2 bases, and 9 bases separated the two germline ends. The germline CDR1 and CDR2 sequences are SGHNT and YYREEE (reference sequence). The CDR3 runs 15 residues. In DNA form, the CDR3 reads TGTGCCAGCAGCTTGGCCCCCGGAGCTGGAAACACCATATATTTT. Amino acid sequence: CASSLAPGAGNTIYF.

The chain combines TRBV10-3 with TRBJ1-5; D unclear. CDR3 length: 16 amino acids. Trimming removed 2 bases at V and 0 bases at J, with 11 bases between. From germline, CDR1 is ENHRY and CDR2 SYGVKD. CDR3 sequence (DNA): TGTGCCATCAGTGAGCGTGGAGGGTTTAGCAATCAGCCCCAGCATTTT. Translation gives CAISERGGFSNQPQHF.

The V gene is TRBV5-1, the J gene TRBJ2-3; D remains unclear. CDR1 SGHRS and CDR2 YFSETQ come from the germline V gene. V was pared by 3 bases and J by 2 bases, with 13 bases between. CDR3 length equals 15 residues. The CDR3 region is CASSSDGHTTDTQYF. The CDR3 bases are TGCGCCAGCAGCTCGGACGGTCATACCACAGATACGCAGTATTTT.

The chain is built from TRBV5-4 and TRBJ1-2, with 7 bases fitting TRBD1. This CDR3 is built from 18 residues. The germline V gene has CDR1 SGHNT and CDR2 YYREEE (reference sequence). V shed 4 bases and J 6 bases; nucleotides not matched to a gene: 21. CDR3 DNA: TGTGCCAGCAGCCCACGAGGGGGGAGGGGGCGAGGGGTGGATGGCTACACCTTC. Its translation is CASSPRGGRGRGVDGYTF. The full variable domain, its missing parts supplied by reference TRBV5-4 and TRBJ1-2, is ETGVTQSPTHLIKTRGQQVTLRCSSQSGHNTVSWYQQALGQGPQFIFQYYREEENGRGNFPPRFSGLQFPNYSSELNVNALELDDSALYLCASSPRGGRGRGVDGYTFGSGTRLTVV.

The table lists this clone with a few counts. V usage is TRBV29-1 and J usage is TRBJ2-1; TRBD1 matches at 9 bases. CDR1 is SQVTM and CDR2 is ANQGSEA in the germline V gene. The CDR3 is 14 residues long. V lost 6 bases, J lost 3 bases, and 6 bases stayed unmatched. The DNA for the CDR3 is TGCAGCGTAAGCCGGGACAGGGACTACAATGAGCAGTTCTTC. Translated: CSVSRDRDYNEQFF.

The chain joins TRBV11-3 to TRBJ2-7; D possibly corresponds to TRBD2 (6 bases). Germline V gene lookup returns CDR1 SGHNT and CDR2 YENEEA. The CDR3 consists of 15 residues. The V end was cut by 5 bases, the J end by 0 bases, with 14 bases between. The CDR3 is CASSLGGDISYEQYF. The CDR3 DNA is TGTGCCAGCAGCCTTGGAGGGGATATCTCCTACGAGCAGTACTTC.

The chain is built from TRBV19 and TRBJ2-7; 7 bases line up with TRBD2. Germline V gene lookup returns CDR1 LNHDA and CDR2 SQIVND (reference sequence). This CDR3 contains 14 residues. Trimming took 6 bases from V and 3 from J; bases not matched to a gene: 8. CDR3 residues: CASRESGTLYEQYF. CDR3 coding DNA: TGTGCCAGTAGAGAGAGCGGGACCCTCTACGAGCAGTACTTC.

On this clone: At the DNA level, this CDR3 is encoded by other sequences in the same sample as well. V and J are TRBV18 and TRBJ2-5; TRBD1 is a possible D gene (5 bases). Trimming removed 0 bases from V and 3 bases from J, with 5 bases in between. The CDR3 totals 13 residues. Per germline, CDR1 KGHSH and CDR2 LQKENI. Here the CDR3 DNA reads TGTGCCAGCTCACCACCAGGGGAAGAGACCCAGTACTTC. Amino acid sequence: CASSPPGEETQYF.

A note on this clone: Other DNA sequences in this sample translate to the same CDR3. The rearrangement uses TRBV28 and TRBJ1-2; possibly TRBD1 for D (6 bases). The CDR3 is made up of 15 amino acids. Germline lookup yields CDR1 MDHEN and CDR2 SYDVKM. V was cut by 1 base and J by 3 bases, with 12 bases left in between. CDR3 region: CASSLSGGSDYGYTF. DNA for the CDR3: TGTGCCAGCAGTTTATCTGGGGGCAGCGACTATGGCTACACCTTC.

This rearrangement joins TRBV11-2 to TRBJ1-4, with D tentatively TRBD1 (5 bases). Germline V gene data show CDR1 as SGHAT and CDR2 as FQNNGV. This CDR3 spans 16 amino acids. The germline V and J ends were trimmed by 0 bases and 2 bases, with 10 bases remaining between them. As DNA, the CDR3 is TGTGCCAGCAGCTTAGATCCTGGGGGTACTAATGAAAAACTGTTTTTT. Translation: CASSLDPGGTNEKLFF.

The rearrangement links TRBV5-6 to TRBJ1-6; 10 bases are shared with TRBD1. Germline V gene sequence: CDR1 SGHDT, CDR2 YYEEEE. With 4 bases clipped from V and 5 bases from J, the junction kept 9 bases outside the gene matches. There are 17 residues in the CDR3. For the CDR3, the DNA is TGTGCCAGCAGCCGAAGGGGACAGGGGCGGAATAATTCACCCCTCCACTTT. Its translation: CASSRRGQGRNNSPLHF.

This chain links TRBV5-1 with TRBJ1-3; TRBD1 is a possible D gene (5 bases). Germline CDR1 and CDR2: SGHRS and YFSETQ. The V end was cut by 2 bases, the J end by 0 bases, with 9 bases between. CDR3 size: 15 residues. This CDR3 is CASSLGTSSGNTIYF. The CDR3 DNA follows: TGCGCCAGCAGCTTAGGGACGTCCTCTGGAAACACCATATATTTT.

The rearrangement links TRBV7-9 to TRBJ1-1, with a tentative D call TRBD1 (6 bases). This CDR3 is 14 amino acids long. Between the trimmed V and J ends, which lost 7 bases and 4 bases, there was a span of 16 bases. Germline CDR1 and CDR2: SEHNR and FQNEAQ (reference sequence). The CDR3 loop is CASIHGDKLTEAFF. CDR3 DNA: TGTGCCAGCATTCACGGGGACAAACTCACTGAAGCTTTCTTT.

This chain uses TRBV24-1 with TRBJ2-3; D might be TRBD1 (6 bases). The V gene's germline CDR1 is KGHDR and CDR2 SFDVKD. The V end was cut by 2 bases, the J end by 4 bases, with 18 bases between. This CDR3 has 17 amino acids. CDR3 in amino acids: CATSDSKRDIPSDTQYF. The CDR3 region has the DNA TGTGCCACCAGTGATTCGAAGAGGGACATCCCATCAGATACGCAGTATTTT.

The CDR3 sequence: CASSWDRDSDYEQYF. The CDR3 region has the DNA TGTGCCAGCAGCTGGGACCGGGACAGCGATTACGAGCAGTACTTC. The chain is built from TRBV7-2 and TRBJ2-7; TRBD1 matches at 7 bases. CDR1 and CDR2 (germline): SGHTA, FQGNSA. The CDR3 is made up of 15 amino acids. V lost 4 bases to trimming and J lost 4 bases; unmatched junction nucleotides: 10.